This is a list of T cell receptor beta chains from one sample in a study of blood T cell repertoires in COVID-19. The assay was immunoSEQ multiplex PCR, and TCRdb's table has in-frame clones only and misses some. The data contain approximately 240,000 clones, around 84% of them singletons. The sequenced material came from peripheral blood. The receptors stem from a woman aged 55-69 years who had recovered from COVID-19. The conserved cysteine and the conserved F or W are not part of the CDR3 here. Size tells how often a clone was seen (once, few, many) or the class of an expanded clone, and some rows leave it out.

cdr3_aa: ASSISGTGVNQPQH
clone_size: many
v_call: TRBV19
j_call: TRBJ1-5

cdr3_aa: ASKIRDRFYGYT
clone_size: NA
v_call: TRBV7-3
j_call: TRBJ1-2

cdr3_aa: ASSDRGQVGTEAF
clone_size: NA
v_call: TRBV2
j_call: TRBJ1-1

cdr3_aa: ASSQDGTGGNYGYT
clone_size: NA
v_call: TRBV4-3
j_call: TRBJ1-2

cdr3_aa: ASSLRGGIQY
clone_size: once
v_call: TRBV28
j_call: TRBJ2-4

cdr3_aa: ASSLGQGLQY
clone_size: NA
v_call: TRBV7-3
j_call: TRBJ2-7

cdr3_aa: ASSFGSGNYGYT
clone_size: NA
v_call: TRBV27
j_call: TRBJ1-2

cdr3_aa: ASSQGRLFYEQY
clone_size: NA
v_call: TRBV19
j_call: TRBJ2-7

cdr3_aa: ASSQESRMVANTGELF
clone_size: NA
v_call: TRBV3-1/TRBV3-2
j_call: TRBJ2-2

cdr3_aa: ASSYPGLRDSYEQY
clone_size: NA
v_call: TRBV6-6
j_call: TRBJ2-7

cdr3_aa: ASSLGTERETQY
clone_size: NA
v_call: TRBV7-2
j_call: TRBJ2-5

cdr3_aa: ASHRTYEQY
clone_size: once
v_call: TRBV2
j_call: TRBJ2-7

cdr3_aa: ASSVSGGDTEAF
clone_size: NA
v_call: TRBV9
j_call: TRBJ1-1

cdr3_aa: ASNPTGKPYEQY
clone_size: NA
v_call: TRBV7-8
j_call: TRBJ2-7

cdr3_aa: ASSRTGTRTSLSYEQY
clone_size: NA
v_call: TRBV19
j_call: TRBJ2-7

cdr3_aa: ASSQVRGRMNTEAF
clone_size: NA
v_call: TRBV7-8
j_call: TRBJ1-1

cdr3_aa: ATSGLSNQPQH
clone_size: once
v_call: TRBV6-6
j_call: TRBJ1-5

cdr3_aa: ASSQQLDLDSPLH
clone_size: NA
v_call: TRBV7-9
j_call: TRBJ1-6

cdr3_aa: ASSPNGASGVEQF
clone_size: once
v_call: TRBV3-1/TRBV3-2
j_call: TRBJ2-1

cdr3_aa: ASSLTRGQETQY
clone_size: NA
v_call: TRBV7-2
j_call: TRBJ2-5

cdr3_aa: ASSPDRGYSPLH
clone_size: NA
v_call: TRBV6-6
j_call: TRBJ1-6

cdr3_aa: ASNQQASYEQY
clone_size: few
v_call: TRBV5-5
j_call: TRBJ2-7

cdr3_aa: ASSPLGTGAYNEQF
clone_size: NA
v_call: TRBV9
j_call: TRBJ2-1

cdr3_aa: AISVNRQGMDEQY
clone_size: NA
v_call: TRBV10-3
j_call: TRBJ2-7

cdr3_aa: ASSPGQGHGYT
clone_size: NA
v_call: TRBV6-6
j_call: TRBJ1-2

cdr3_aa: ASSPSGYEQY
clone_size: NA
v_call: TRBV6-5
j_call: TRBJ2-7

cdr3_aa: ASSIGRTEAF
clone_size: NA
v_call: TRBV19
j_call: TRBJ1-1

cdr3_aa: ASSLGTSGVSYNEQF
clone_size: NA
v_call: TRBV5-1
j_call: TRBJ2-1

cdr3_aa: ASSLGLLAGGDNEQF
clone_size: NA
v_call: TRBV7-8
j_call: TRBJ2-1

cdr3_aa: ASSLSGFDQPQH
clone_size: NA
v_call: TRBV5-1
j_call: TRBJ1-5

cdr3_aa: ASSQERAYEQY
clone_size: NA
v_call: TRBV4-3
j_call: TRBJ2-7

cdr3_aa: ASSANHRGDTQY
clone_size: NA
v_call: TRBV7-2
j_call: TRBJ2-3

cdr3_aa: ASSQDRIGQRYNEQF
clone_size: once
v_call: TRBV3-1/TRBV3-2
j_call: TRBJ2-1

cdr3_aa: ASSAPGQGAYEQY
clone_size: NA
v_call: TRBV3-1/TRBV3-2
j_call: TRBJ2-7

cdr3_aa: ASSSLISGFLLRPYNEQF
clone_size: NA
v_call: TRBV7-8
j_call: TRBJ2-1

cdr3_aa: ASSQSGTSGIYEQY
clone_size: NA
v_call: TRBV7-9
j_call: TRBJ2-7

cdr3_aa: ASSQDRGGKAYGYT
clone_size: few
v_call: TRBV4-1
j_call: TRBJ1-2

cdr3_aa: ASSSGGATAF
clone_size: NA
v_call: TRBV7-8
j_call: TRBJ1-1

cdr3_aa: ASSFLGPGEQY
clone_size: few
v_call: TRBV7-9
j_call: TRBJ2-7

cdr3_aa: ARRKGQAYTEAF
clone_size: NA
v_call: TRBV6-4
j_call: TRBJ1-1

cdr3_aa: ASSHPGTGFGTEAF
clone_size: few
v_call: TRBV23-1
j_call: TRBJ1-1

cdr3_aa: ASSATGGDEKLF
clone_size: NA
v_call: TRBV18
j_call: TRBJ1-4

cdr3_aa: ASSLVGTAAEQY
clone_size: NA
v_call: TRBV5-8
j_call: TRBJ2-7

cdr3_aa: ASSAQLGPDTQY
clone_size: NA
v_call: TRBV11-2
j_call: TRBJ2-3

cdr3_aa: ASSLRAGPYYNEQF
clone_size: NA
v_call: TRBV7-2
j_call: TRBJ2-1

cdr3_aa: ASSTGGGQPQH
clone_size: NA
v_call: TRBV18
j_call: TRBJ1-5

cdr3_aa: ATSVSGGGDTQY
clone_size: NA
v_call: TRBV24-1
j_call: TRBJ2-3

cdr3_aa: ASSLFGFGGEQY
clone_size: NA
v_call: TRBV5-1
j_call: TRBJ2-7

cdr3_aa: ASLDMDSPYEQY
clone_size: NA
v_call: TRBV6-6
j_call: TRBJ2-7

cdr3_aa: ATSGRLAGGQETQY
clone_size: NA
v_call: TRBV15
j_call: TRBJ2-5

cdr3_aa: ASSQAATRQGLYGYT
clone_size: NA
v_call: TRBV4-1
j_call: TRBJ1-2

cdr3_aa: ASSKDGESATNEKLF
clone_size: NA
v_call: TRBV4-3
j_call: TRBJ1-4

cdr3_aa: ASSLASGGATDTQY
clone_size: NA
v_call: TRBV7-9
j_call: TRBJ2-3

cdr3_aa: ASSRQGGQETQY
clone_size: NA
v_call: TRBV7-2
j_call: TRBJ2-5

cdr3_aa: ASSRRDGLLLHEQY
clone_size: NA
v_call: TRBV7-9
j_call: TRBJ2-7

cdr3_aa: ASSTTIGAEAF
clone_size: NA
v_call: TRBV19
j_call: TRBJ1-1

cdr3_aa: ASSLTGDEAF
clone_size: once
v_call: TRBV18
j_call: TRBJ1-1

cdr3_aa: ASRRTRDTEAF
clone_size: NA
v_call: TRBV6-5
j_call: TRBJ1-1

cdr3_aa: ASSGRRGTGELF
clone_size: NA
v_call: TRBV9
j_call: TRBJ2-2

cdr3_aa: ASSPGTGLVNSPLH
clone_size: NA
v_call: TRBV18
j_call: TRBJ1-6